This T cell receptor (beta chain) comes out of a study of T cell responses to AZD1222 COVID-19 vaccine. The ends lost 6 bases at V and 8 bases at J; junction bases unmatched: 8. Looked up from germline, CDR1 is LNHDA and CDR2 is SQIVND (reference sequence). This CDR3 spans 14 amino acids. The data were produced by immunoSEQ multiplex PCR, yet TCRdb's version contains in-frame clones alone and is incomplete. The sample lists about 120,000 clones, about 86% occurring once. The input for sequencing was peripheral blood, taken 28 days after the second AZD1222 dose. The receptor was derived from an adult who received the AZD1222 COVID-19 vaccine. The chain recombines TRBV19 with TRBJ2-1; TRBD1 matches at 9 bases. For the CDR3, the DNA is TGTGCCAGTAGGGTACAGGGGGCGATAGATGAGCAGTTCTTC. Translating it yields CASRVQGAIDEQFF.